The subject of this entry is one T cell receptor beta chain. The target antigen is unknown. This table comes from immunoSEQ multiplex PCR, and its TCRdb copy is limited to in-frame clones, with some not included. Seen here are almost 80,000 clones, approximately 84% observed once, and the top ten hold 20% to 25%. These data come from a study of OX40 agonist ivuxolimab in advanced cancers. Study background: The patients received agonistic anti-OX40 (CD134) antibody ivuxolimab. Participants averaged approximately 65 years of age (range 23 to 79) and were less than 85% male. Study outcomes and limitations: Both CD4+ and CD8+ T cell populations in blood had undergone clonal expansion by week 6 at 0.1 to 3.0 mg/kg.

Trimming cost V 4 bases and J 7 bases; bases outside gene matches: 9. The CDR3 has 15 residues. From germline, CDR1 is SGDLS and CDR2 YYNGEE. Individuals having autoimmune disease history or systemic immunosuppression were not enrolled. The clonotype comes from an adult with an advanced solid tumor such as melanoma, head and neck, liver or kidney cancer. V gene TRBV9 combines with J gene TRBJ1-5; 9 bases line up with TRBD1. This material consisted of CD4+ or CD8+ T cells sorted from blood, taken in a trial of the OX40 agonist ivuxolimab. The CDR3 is CASSIGTGNGQPQHF. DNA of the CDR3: TGTGCCAGCAGCATCGGGACAGGGAACGGGCAGCCCCAGCATTTT.